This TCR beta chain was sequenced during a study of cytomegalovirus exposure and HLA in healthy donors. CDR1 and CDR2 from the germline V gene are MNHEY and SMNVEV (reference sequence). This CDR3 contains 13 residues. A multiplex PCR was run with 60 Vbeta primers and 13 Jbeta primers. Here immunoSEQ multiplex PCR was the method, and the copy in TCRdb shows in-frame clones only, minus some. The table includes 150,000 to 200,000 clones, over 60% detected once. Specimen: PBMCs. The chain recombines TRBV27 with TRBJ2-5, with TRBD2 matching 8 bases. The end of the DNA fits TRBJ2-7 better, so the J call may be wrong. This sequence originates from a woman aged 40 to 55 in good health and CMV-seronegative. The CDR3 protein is CASSLSGSYEQYF. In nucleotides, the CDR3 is TGTGCCAGCAGTTTGAGCGGGAGCTACGAGCAGTACTTC.